The entry below describes one T cell receptor beta chain. Antigen unknown. The data originate from a study of T-cell memory formation after mild COVID-19. Whole-study findings and limits: Pre-infection memory carried some responding clones, suggesting that cross-reactive memory joined. The study found balanced CD4/CD8 in clones contracting day 15 to 85 and a CD4+ lean in later expanders.

Germline V gives CDR1 LGHDT, CDR2 YNNKEL (reference sequence). V was cut by 2 bases and J by 8 bases, with 24 bases left in between. The CDR3 loop spans 17 amino acids. TCRdb processed the 5' RACE reads anew with MiXCR; each CDR3 protein has one entry. The sample has under 550,000 distinct CDR3 sequences, about 20% seen once. Sequencing was performed on PBMCs or a T cell subset sorted from them (not recorded which). The chain uses TRBV3-1 and TRBJ1-2; D call uncertain. This receptor was identified in an adult woman who had mild COVID-19 (a few samples of this study predate the infection). Cell type and time point are not known. The CDR3 reads CASSQNPGLAGFNGYTF. CDR3 DNA: TGTGCCAGCAGCCAAAATCCAGGCCTCGCGGGGTTTAACGGCTACACCTTC.